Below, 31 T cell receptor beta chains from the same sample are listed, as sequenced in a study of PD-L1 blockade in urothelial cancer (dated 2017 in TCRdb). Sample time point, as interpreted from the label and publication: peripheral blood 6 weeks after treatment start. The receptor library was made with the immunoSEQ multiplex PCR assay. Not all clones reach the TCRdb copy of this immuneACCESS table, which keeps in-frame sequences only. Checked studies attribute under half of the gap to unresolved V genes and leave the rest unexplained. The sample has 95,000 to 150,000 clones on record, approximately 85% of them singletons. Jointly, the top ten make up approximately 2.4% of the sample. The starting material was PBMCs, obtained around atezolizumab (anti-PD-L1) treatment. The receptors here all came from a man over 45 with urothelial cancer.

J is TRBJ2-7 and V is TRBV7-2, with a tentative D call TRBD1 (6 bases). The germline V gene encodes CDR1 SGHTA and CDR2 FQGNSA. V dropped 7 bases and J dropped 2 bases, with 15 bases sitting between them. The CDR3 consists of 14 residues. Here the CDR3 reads CASIPEQGAYEQYF. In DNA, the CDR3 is TGTGCCAGCATCCCCGAACAGGGAGCCTACGAGCAGTACTTC.

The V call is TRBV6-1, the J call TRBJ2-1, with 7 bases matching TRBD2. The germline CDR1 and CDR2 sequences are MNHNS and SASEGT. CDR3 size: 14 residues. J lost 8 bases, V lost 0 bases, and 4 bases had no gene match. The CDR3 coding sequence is TGTGCCAGCAGTGAAGCCCAGCGGGGAGATGAGCAGTTCTTC. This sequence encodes CASSEAQRGDEQFF.

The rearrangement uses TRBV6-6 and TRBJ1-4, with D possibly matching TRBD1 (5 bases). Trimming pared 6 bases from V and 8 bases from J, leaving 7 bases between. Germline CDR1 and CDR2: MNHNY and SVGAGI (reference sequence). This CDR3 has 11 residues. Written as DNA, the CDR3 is TGTGCCAGCAGGGGGGGGGAAAAACTGTTTTTT. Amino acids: CASRGGEKLFF.

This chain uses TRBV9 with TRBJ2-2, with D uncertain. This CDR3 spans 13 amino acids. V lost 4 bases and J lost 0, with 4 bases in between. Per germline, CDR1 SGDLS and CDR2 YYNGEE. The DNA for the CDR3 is TGTGCCAGCAGCCCAACGAACACCGGGGAGCTGTTTTTT. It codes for CASSPTNTGELFF.

Here the CDR3 reads CASSPQGQGRADTQYF. CDR3 nucleotide sequence: TGTGCCAGCAGCCCGCAGGGACAGGGAAGGGCAGATACGCAGTATTTT. The J gene is TRBJ2-3, the V gene TRBV7-9; 9 bases fit TRBD1. In germline, CDR1 is SEHNR, CDR2 FQNEAQ (reference sequence). The CDR3 is 16 residues long. J gave up 4 bases and V 5 bases, and 10 bases lay outside the gene matches.

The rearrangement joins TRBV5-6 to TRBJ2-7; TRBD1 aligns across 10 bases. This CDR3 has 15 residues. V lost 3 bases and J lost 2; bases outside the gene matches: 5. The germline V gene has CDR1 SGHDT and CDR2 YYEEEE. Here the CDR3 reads CASSWGTGVPYEQYF. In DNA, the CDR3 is TGTGCCAGCAGCTGGGGGACAGGGGTCCCCTACGAGCAGTACTTC.

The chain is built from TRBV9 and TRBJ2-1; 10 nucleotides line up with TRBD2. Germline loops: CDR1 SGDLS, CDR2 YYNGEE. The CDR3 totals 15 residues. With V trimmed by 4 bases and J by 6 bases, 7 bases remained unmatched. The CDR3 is CASSLGLAVFNEQFF. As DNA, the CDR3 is TGTGCCAGCAGCCTCGGACTAGCGGTCTTCAATGAGCAGTTCTTC. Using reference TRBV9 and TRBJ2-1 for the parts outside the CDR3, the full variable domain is DSGVTQTPKHLITATGQRVTLRCSPRSGDLSVYWYQQSLDQGLQFLIQYYNGEERAKGNILERFSAQQFPDLHSELNLSSLELGDSALYFCASSLGLAVFNEQFFGPGTRLTVL.

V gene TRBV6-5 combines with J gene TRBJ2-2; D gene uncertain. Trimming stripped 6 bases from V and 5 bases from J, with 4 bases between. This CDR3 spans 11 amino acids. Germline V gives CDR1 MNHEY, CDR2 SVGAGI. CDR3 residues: CASRETGELFF. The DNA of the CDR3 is TGTGCCAGCAGGGAGACCGGGGAGCTGTTTTTT.

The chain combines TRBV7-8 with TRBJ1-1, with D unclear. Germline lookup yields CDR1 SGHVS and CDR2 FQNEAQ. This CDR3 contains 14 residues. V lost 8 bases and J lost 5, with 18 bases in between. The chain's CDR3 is CASLPLTIGTEAFF. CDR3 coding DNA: TGTGCCAGCCTTCCCTTGACGATCGGGACTGAAGCTTTCTTT.

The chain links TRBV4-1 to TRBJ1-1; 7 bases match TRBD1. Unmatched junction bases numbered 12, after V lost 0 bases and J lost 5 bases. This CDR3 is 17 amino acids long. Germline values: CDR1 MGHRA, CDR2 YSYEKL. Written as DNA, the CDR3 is TGCGCCAGCAGCCAAGAAGGTGGGACAGCAAAGGCGACTGAAGCTTTCTTT. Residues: CASSQEGGTAKATEAFF.

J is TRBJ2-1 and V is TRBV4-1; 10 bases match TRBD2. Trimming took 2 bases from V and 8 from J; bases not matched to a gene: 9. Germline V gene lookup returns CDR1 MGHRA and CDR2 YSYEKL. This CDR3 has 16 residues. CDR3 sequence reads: CASSQPGLATNYEQFF. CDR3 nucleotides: TGCGCCAGCAGCCAACCGGGACTAGCGACTAACTATGAGCAGTTCTTC.

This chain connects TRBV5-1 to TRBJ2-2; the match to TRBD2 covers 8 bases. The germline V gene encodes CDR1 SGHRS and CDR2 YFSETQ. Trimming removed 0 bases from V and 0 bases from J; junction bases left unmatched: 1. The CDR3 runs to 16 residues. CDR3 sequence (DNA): TGCGCCAGCAGCTTGGTAGCGGGGACGAACACCGGGGAGCTGTTTTTT. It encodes CASSLVAGTNTGELFF.

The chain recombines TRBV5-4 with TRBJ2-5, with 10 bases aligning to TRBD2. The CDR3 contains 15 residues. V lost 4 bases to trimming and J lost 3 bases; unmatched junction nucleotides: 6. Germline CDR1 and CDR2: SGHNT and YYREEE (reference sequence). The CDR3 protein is CASSGTSGKKETQYF. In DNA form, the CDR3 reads TGTGCCAGCAGCGGAACTAGCGGGAAGAAAGAGACCCAGTACTTC.

The CDR3 here is CASRFSQTNYGYTF. The CDR3 nucleotides read TGTGCCAGCAGGTTCTCACAGACTAACTATGGCTACACCTTC. The V and J genes are TRBV6-1 and TRBJ1-2; D gene uncertain. Between the trimmed V and J ends, which lost 6 bases and 0 bases, there was a span of 11 bases. This CDR3 has 14 residues. Germline values: CDR1 MNHNS, CDR2 SASEGT.

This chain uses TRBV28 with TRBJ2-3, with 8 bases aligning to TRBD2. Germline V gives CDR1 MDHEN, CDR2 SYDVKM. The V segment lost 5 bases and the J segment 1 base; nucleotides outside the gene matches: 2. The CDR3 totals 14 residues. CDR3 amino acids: CASSETSGTDTQYF. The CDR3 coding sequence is TGTGCCAGCAGTGAGACTAGCGGCACAGATACGCAGTATTTT.

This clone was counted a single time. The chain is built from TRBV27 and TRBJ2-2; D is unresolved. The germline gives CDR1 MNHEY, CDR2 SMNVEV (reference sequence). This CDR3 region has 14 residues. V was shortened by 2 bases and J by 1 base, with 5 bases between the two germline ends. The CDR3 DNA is TGTGCCAGCAGTTTAAGGAGGAACACCGGGGAGCTGTTTTTT. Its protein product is CASSLRRNTGELFF.

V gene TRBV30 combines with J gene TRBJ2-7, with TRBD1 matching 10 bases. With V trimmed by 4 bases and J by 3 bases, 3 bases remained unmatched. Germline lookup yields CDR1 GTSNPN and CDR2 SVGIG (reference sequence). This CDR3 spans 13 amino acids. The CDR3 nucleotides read TGTGCCTGGAAAAGGACAGGGGGCTACGAGCAGTACTTC. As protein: CAWKRTGGYEQYF.

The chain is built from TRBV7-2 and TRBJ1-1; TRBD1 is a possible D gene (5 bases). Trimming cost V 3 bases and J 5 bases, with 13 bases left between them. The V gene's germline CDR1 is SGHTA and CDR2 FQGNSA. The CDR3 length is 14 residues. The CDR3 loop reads CASSFTGLGTEAFF. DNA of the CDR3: TGTGCCAGCAGCTTTACAGGTCTGGGGACTGAAGCTTTCTTT. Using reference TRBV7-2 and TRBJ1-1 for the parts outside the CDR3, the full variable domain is GAGVSQSPSNKVTEKGKDVELRCDPISGHTALYWYRQSLGQGLEFLIYFQGNSAPDKSGLPSDRFSAERTGGSVSTLTIQRTQQEDSAVYLCASSFTGLGTEAFFGQGTRLTVV.

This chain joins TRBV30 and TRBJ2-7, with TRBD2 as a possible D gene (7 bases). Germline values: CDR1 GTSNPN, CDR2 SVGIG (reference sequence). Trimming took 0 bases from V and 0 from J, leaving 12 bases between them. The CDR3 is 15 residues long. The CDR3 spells CAWSVGGGTSYEQYF. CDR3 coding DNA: TGTGCCTGGAGTGTAGGGGGGGGCACCTCCTACGAGCAGTACTTC.

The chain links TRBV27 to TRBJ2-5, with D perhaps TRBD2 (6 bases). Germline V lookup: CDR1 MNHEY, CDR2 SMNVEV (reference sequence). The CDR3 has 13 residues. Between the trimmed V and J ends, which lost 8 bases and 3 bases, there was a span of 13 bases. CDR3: CASRRWGEETQYF. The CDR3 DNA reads TGTGCCAGCCGACGGTGGGGGGAAGAGACCCAGTACTTC.

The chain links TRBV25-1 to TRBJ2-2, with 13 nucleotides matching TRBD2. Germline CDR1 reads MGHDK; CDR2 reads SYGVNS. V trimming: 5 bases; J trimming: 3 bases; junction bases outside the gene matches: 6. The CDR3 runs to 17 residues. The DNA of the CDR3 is TGTGCCAGCAGTCCACTAGCGGGAGGGGTGTACACCGGGGAGCTGTTTTTT. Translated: CASSPLAGGVYTGELFF. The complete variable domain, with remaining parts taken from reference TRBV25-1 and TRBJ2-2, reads EADIYQTPRYLVIGTGKKITLECSQTMGHDKMYWYQQDPGMELHLIHYSYGVNSTEKGDLSSESTVSRIRTEHFPLTLESARPSHTSQYLCASSPLAGGVYTGELFFGEGSRLTVL.

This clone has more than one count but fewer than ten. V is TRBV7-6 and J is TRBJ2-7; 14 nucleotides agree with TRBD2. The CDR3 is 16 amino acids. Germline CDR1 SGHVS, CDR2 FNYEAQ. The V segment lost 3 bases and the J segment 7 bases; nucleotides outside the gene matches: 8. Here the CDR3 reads CASSLGLAGAFTEQYF. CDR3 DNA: TGTGCCAGCAGCTTGGGACTAGCGGGAGCCTTTACAGAGCAGTACTTC.

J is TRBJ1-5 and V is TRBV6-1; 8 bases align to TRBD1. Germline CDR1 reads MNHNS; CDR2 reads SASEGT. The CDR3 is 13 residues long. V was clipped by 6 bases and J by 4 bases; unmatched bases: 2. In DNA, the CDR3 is TGTGCCAGCAGATGGACAGGGAATCAGCCCCAGCATTTT. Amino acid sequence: CASRWTGNQPQHF.

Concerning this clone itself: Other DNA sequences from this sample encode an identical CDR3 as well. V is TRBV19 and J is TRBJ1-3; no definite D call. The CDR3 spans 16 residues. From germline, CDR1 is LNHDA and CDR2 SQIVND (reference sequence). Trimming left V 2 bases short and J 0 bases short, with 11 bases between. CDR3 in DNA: TGTGCCAGTAGTATAAGGACCGGGAGCTCTGGAAACACCATATATTTT. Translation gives CASSIRTGSSGNTIYF.

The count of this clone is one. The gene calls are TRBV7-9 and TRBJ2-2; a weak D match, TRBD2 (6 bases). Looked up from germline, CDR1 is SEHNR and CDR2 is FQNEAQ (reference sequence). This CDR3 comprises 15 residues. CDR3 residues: CASRGSGANTGELFF. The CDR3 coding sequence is TGTGCATCCCGGGGGAGCGGCGCGAACACCGGGGAGCTGTTTTTT.

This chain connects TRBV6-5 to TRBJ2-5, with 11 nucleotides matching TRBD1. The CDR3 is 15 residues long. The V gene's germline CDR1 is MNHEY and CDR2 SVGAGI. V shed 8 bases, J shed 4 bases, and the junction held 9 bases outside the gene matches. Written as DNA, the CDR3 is TGTGCCAGCGGACCTCGGGACAGGGGGGGAGAGACCCAGTACTTC. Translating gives CASGPRDRGGETQYF.

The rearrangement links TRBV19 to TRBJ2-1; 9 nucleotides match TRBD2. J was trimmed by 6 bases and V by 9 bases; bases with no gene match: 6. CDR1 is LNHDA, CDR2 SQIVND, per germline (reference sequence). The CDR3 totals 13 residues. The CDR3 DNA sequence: TGTGCCAGCAAACTAGCGGGCATCAATGAGCAGTTCTTC. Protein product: CASKLAGINEQFF.

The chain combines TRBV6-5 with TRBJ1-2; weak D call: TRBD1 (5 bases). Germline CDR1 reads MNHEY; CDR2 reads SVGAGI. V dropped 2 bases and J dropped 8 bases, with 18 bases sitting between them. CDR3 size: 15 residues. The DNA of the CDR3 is TGTGCCAGCAGTTACCCATCAGGTGGGACTTGGGGCTACACCTTC. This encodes CASSYPSGGTWGYTF.

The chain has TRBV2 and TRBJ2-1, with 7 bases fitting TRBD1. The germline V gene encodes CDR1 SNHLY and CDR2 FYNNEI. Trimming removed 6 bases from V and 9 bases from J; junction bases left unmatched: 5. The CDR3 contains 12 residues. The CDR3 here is CASRAPGGEQFF. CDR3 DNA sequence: TGTGCCAGCAGAGCCCCAGGGGGTGAGCAGTTCTTC.

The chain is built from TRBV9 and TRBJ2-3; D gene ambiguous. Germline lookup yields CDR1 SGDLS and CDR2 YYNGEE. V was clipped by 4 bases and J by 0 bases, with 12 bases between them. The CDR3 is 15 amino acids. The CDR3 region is CASSPEGRSTDTQYF. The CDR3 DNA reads TGTGCCAGCAGCCCCGAAGGCAGGAGCACAGATACGCAGTATTTT.

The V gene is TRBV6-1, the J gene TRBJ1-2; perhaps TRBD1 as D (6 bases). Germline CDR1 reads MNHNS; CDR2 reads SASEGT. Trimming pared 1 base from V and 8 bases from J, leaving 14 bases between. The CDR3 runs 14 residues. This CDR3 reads CASSEVGGSGGYTF. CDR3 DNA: TGTGCCAGCAGTGAAGTTGGGGGCTCTGGCGGCTACACCTTC.